Below are 21 T cell receptor beta chains sequenced from a single sample in a study of T cells expressing NK-cell markers. From the 5' RACE reads, TCRdb lists one entry per CDR3 protein and no DNA. This table holds 550,000 or so distinct CDR3 sequences. The sample comprised blood T cells: a sorted CD56 or NKG2C T cell subset, CD4+ or CD8+ T cells, or bulk PBMC T cells (not recorded which). The source of these receptors is a man younger than 35 in good health.

J is TRBJ2-3 and V is TRBV27. Germline CDR1 reads MNHEY; CDR2 reads SMNVEV (reference sequence). The CDR3 totals 15 residues. This CDR3 reads CASSFSDTSTDTQYF.

The chain has TRBV20-1 and TRBJ2-5; the TCRdb call, TRBD2, lacks DNA for checking. This CDR3 comprises 18 residues. Germline CDR1 reads DFQATT; CDR2 reads SNEGSKA (reference sequence). The CDR3: CSARDFLQLAVKEETQYF.

This chain uses TRBV29-1 with TRBJ2-7. Germline CDR1 is SQVTM and CDR2 is ANQGSEA. This CDR3 spans 11 amino acids. The CDR3 is CSVDLGYEQYF.

CDR3 amino acids: CASSSWGLSGANVLTF. The chain carries TRBV7-9 and TRBJ2-6; TCRdb proposes TRBD1, but this gene call is untestable without DNA. CDR1 is SEHNR and CDR2 is FQNEAQ in the germline V gene (reference sequence). The CDR3 length is 16 residues.

The V call is TRBV20-1, the J call TRBJ1-5; the D call of TRBD1 rests on TCRdb alone, since no DNA is present to check it. The CDR3 is made up of 15 amino acids. Germline assignment: CDR1 DFQATT and CDR2 SNEGSKA (reference sequence). CDR3: CSASETGGTNQPQHF.

The rearrangement uses TRBV29-1 and TRBJ1-2. Germline V lookup: CDR1 SQVTM, CDR2 ANQGSEA. The CDR3 totals 13 residues. The CDR3: CSVDGGLNYGYTF.

The rearrangement joins TRBV20-1 to TRBJ2-4; TCRdb gives TRBD2 as the D gene, but with no DNA this cannot be confirmed. Germline assignment: CDR1 DFQATT and CDR2 SNEGSKA (reference sequence). This CDR3 has 17 residues. Here the CDR3 reads CSARSFSGMGPKNIQYF.

The chain joins TRBV3-1 to TRBJ2-2. This CDR3 spans 17 amino acids. Germline CDR1 is LGHDT and CDR2 is YNNKEL (reference sequence). The CDR3 spells CASSQVRIEFYTGELFF.

The J gene is TRBJ1-1, the V gene TRBV7-9. CDR3 size: 11 residues. CDR1 and CDR2 from the germline V gene are SEHNR and FQNEAQ (reference sequence). CDR3 loop: CAAGGVAEAFF.

The rearrangement joins TRBV7-2 to TRBJ2-5; TCRdb proposes TRBD1, but this gene call is untestable without DNA. Germline V gives CDR1 SGHTA, CDR2 FQGNSA. CDR3 length equals 12 residues. The CDR3 region is CASSSRPGTQYF. Complete variable domain (other parts from reference TRBV7-2 and TRBJ2-5): GAGVSQSPSNKVTEKGKDVELRCDPISGHTALYWYRQSLGQGLEFLIYFQGNSAPDKSGLPSDRFSAERTGGSVSTLTIQRTQQEDSAVYLCASSSRPGTQYFGPGTRLLVL.

The chain employs TRBV12-3 or TRBV12-4 and TRBJ2-5; TCRdb indicates TRBD1, and absent DNA this call remains unverified. The CDR3 spans 16 residues. The CDR3 sequence: CASSLGVVAPQETQYF.

The rearrangement links TRBV7-9 to TRBJ1-5; TCRdb returns TRBD1, unconfirmable since there is no DNA. Per the germline V gene, CDR1 is SEHNR and CDR2 is FQNEAQ (reference sequence). CDR3 length: 14 amino acids. The chain's CDR3 is CASSAGSPRQPQHF. The full variable domain, completed using reference TRBV7-9 and TRBJ1-5, is DTGVSQNPRHKITKRGQNVTFRCDPISEHNRLYWYRQTLGQGPEFLTYFQNEAQLEKSRLLSDRFSAERPKGSFSTLEIQRTEQGDSAMYLCASSAGSPRQPQHFGDGTRLSIL.

The chain combines TRBV20-1 with TRBJ2-1; TCRdb lists TRBD2, though no DNA is available to test this call. Germline lookup yields CDR1 DFQATT and CDR2 SNEGSKA (reference sequence). The CDR3 contains 17 residues. CDR3 loop: CSAERETSGRALNEQFF.

The rearrangement links TRBV25-1 to TRBJ2-5. The V gene's germline CDR1 is MGHDK and CDR2 SYGVNS. The CDR3 runs 12 residues. The CDR3: CASRGTLETQYF.

The rearrangement uses TRBV9 and TRBJ2-3; TCRdb's assignment of TRBD2 cannot be checked, as there is no DNA. Germline V gene sequence: CDR1 SGDLS, CDR2 YYNGEE. The CDR3 has 16 residues. The CDR3 loop is CASGNGGSWGTDTQYF.

The chain links TRBV15 to TRBJ2-1; with no DNA, the TCRdb D assignment of TRBD1 cannot be verified. The CDR3 runs 14 residues. Germline CDR1 and CDR2: LNHNV and YYDKDF (reference sequence). CDR3 in amino acids: CATRDRGGKDEQFF.

The rearrangement links TRBV13 to TRBJ2-1; absent DNA, TCRdb's TRBD2 call cannot be checked. CDR1 and CDR2 (germline): PRHDT, FYEKMQ (reference sequence). The CDR3 extends over 12 amino acids. The CDR3 here is CASSQRGQLQFF.

V and J are TRBV7-3 and TRBJ1-2; TCRdb's D call of TRBD1 is untestable without DNA. CDR3 size: 14 residues. The germline V gene encodes CDR1 SGHTA and CDR2 FQGTGA. The chain's CDR3 is CASSPTGTDYGYTF.

The rearrangement uses TRBV9 and TRBJ2-1; TCRdb proposes TRBD2, but this gene call is untestable without DNA. The germline V gene encodes CDR1 SGDLS and CDR2 YYNGEE. There are 18 residues in the CDR3. CDR3 loop: CASSVGLGGAGGNNEQFF.

This chain uses TRBV14 with TRBJ2-7; the TCRdb D gene call, TRBD1, has no DNA to confirm it. Germline CDR1 is SGHDN and CDR2 is FVKESK. The length of the CDR3 is 15 residues. This CDR3 is CASSLTDRGYYEQYF.

The chain is built from TRBV20-1 and TRBJ2-1; there is no DNA to check the TCRdb D call of TRBD1. Per the germline V gene, CDR1 is DFQATT and CDR2 is SNEGSKA (reference sequence). The CDR3 has 16 amino acids. The CDR3 region is CSARDSGGTVFDEQFF.